A single sample gave rise to the 30 T cell receptor beta chains below, sequenced in a study of OX40 agonist ivuxolimab in advanced cancers. Some clones are missing from TCRdb's copy, which holds only in-frame ones; the method was immunoSEQ multiplex PCR. The sample holds some 70,000 clones, roughly 80% seen once. The sample here was CD4+ or CD8+ T cells sorted from blood, taken in a trial of the OX40 agonist ivuxolimab. All receptors derive from an adult with an advanced solid tumor such as melanoma, head and neck, liver or kidney cancer.

This chain links TRBV14 with TRBJ2-7, with 9 bases matching TRBD1. Trimming cost V 2 bases and J 6 bases; bases outside gene matches: 11. CDR3 length: 16 amino acids. Germline V lookup: CDR1 SGHDN, CDR2 FVKESK. The chain's CDR3 is CASSQNPGTGRGEQYF. The CDR3 DNA sequence: TGTGCCAGCAGCCAAAATCCCGGGACAGGGAGAGGCGAGCAGTACTTC.

The chain employs TRBV19 and TRBJ2-2; the match to TRBD2 covers 8 bases. The CDR3 is 20 amino acids. The germline V gene encodes CDR1 LNHDA and CDR2 SQIVND (reference sequence). V shed 7 bases and J 6 bases; nucleotides not matched to a gene: 25. The CDR3 DNA is TGTGCCAGTAAAGTATCGAGAGCTGGACTAGCAACTAGTCGCGCCGGGGAGCTGTTTTTT. This sequence encodes CASKVSRAGLATSRAGELFF.

This clone is a singleton in its sample. This chain links TRBV19 with TRBJ1-2; no clear D. V lost 5 bases and J 4 bases, leaving 14 bases between the germline ends. This CDR3 contains 14 residues. Looked up from germline, CDR1 is LNHDA and CDR2 is SQIVND (reference sequence). The CDR3 DNA reads as TGTGCCAGTAGTGTGGCAGCCTCTAGCTATGGCTACACCTTC. It translates to CASSVAASSYGYTF.

This clone was detected only a few times. The chain couples TRBV5-4 to TRBJ2-1; 12 positions match TRBD2. The CDR3 has 15 residues. V shed 3 bases, J shed 9 bases, and the junction held 7 bases outside the gene matches. The germline V gene has CDR1 SGHNT and CDR2 YYREEE (reference sequence). The chain's CDR3 is CASSYLAGGRREQFF. The CDR3 coding sequence is TGTGCCAGCAGCTATCTAGCGGGGGGGCGCCGTGAGCAGTTCTTC.

J is TRBJ1-2 and V is TRBV2; a possible D gene is TRBD1 (6 bases). Germline CDR1 is SNHLY and CDR2 is FYNNEI. The CDR3 loop spans 13 amino acids. Trimming cost V 7 bases and J 3 bases, with 12 bases left between them. CDR3 residues: CASNGPGDYGYTF. The CDR3 DNA sequence: TGTGCCAGCAACGGCCCAGGGGACTATGGCTACACCTTC. The variable domain in full, completed from reference TRBV2 and TRBJ1-2, reads EPEVTQTPSHQVTQMGQEVILRCVPISNHLYFYWYRQILGQKVEFLVSFYNNEISEKSEIFDDQFSVERPDGSNFTLKIRSTKLEDSAMYFCASNGPGDYGYTFGSGTRLTVV.

V usage is TRBV6-1 and J usage is TRBJ2-7; D gene ambiguous. There are 11 residues in the CDR3. Germline V gene data show CDR1 as MNHNS and CDR2 as SASEGT. V lost 4 bases and J 3 bases, leaving 4 bases between the germline ends. In nucleotides, the CDR3 is TGTGCCAGCAGTGCACTCTACGAGCAGTACTTC. Its translation is CASSALYEQYF.

This clone occurred once. J is TRBJ2-7 and V is TRBV19; the match to TRBD2 covers 7 bases. V shed 5 bases and J 3 bases; nucleotides not matched to a gene: 25. The CDR3 runs 20 residues. Germline CDR1 LNHDA, CDR2 SQIVND (reference sequence). The CDR3 sequence: CASSSWGGESGPRDGYEQYF. The CDR3 DNA sequence: TGTGCCAGTAGTTCCTGGGGGGGGGAATCGGGCCCCCGGGATGGCTACGAGCAGTACTTC.

The chain combines TRBV5-1 with TRBJ2-5; 11 bases align to TRBD2. The V gene end was trimmed by 7 bases and the J gene end by 1 base; junction bases not matched to a gene: 12. Germline CDR1 and CDR2: SGHRS and YFSETQ. The CDR3 loop spans 17 amino acids. CDR3 sequence (DNA): TGCGCCAGCGGCCCTAACTCTAGCGGGGGGTCCCAAGAGACCCAGTACTTC. Its protein product is CASGPNSSGGSQETQYF. Full variable domain (outside the CDR3, taken from reference TRBV5-1 and TRBJ2-5): KAGVTQTPRYLIKTRGQQVTLSCSPISGHRSVSWYQQTPGQGLQFLFEYFSETQRNKGNFPGRFSGRQFSNSRSEMNVSTLELGDSALYLCASGPNSSGGSQETQYFGPGTRLLVL.

Only a few counts were recorded for this clone. The chain is built from TRBV5-4 and TRBJ2-1; unclear D gene. Trimming removed 0 bases from V and 9 bases from J, with 10 bases in between. This CDR3 contains 13 residues. Looked up from germline, CDR1 is SGHNT and CDR2 is YYREEE (reference sequence). In DNA form, the CDR3 reads TGTGCCAGCAGCTTGGACTTCACCGGTGAGCAGTTCTTC. Translating gives CASSLDFTGEQFF.

The CDR3 region has the DNA TGTGCCAGCAGCTTAGGGTGGACAATGAACACTGAAGCTTTCTTT. Translated, it gives CASSLGWTMNTEAFF. This chain joins TRBV5-4 and TRBJ1-1, with TRBD1 as a possible D gene (5 bases). Looked up from germline, CDR1 is SGHNT and CDR2 is YYREEE (reference sequence). This CDR3 has 15 residues. Trimming removed 2 bases from V and 0 bases from J, with 11 bases in between.

This sequence joins TRBV6-5 and TRBJ2-7; D unclear. Germline loops: CDR1 MNHEY, CDR2 SVGAGI. The CDR3 has 14 amino acids. The germline V and J ends were trimmed by 5 bases and 0 bases, with 11 bases remaining between them. This chain's CDR3 is CASSPRWNSYEQYF. CDR3 nucleotides: TGTGCCAGCAGTCCGAGGTGGAACTCCTACGAGCAGTACTTC.

The sample holds a few counts of this clone. The V gene is TRBV7-9, the J gene TRBJ2-3, with TRBD1 matching 8 bases. CDR3 length equals 17 residues. Germline V lookup: CDR1 SEHNR, CDR2 FQNEAQ (reference sequence). The junction had 7 bases not matched to a gene; V was cut back by 1 base and J by 1 base. The chain's CDR3 is CASSLGEWTGRTDTQYF. CDR3 DNA sequence: TGTGCCAGCAGCTTAGGGGAGTGGACAGGGCGCACAGATACGCAGTATTTT. Using reference TRBV7-9 and TRBJ2-3 for the parts outside the CDR3, the full variable domain is DTGVSQNPRHKITKRGQNVTFRCDPISEHNRLYWYRQTLGQGPEFLTYFQNEAQLEKSRLLSDRFSAERPKGSFSTLEIQRTEQGDSAMYLCASSLGEWTGRTDTQYFGPGTRLTVL.

This chain joins TRBV4-1 and TRBJ1-3; D gene unclear. Germline V gene sequence: CDR1 MGHRA, CDR2 YSYEKL. The germline V and J ends were trimmed by 2 bases and 0 bases, with 8 bases remaining between them. This CDR3 has 15 amino acids. The CDR3 sequence is CASSQQVVSGNTIYF. Here the CDR3 DNA reads TGCGCCAGCAGCCAACAGGTGGTCTCTGGAAACACCATATATTTT.

The chain employs TRBV28 and TRBJ1-2; TRBD1 might be the D (5 bases). Looked up from germline, CDR1 is MDHEN and CDR2 is SYDVKM. Trimming took off 10 bases at V and 3 bases at J, with 18 bases between the two ends. The CDR3 is 14 residues long. CDR3 sequence: CATKPGRIHYGYTF. CDR3 DNA sequence: TGTGCCACCAAGCCAGGGCGCATCCACTATGGCTACACCTTC.

The V gene is TRBV29-1, the J gene TRBJ1-3; D not resolved. CDR3 length equals 14 residues. The ends were cut back, 4 bases at V and 3 bases at J, with 13 bases in the middle. In germline, CDR1 is SQVTM, CDR2 ANQGSEA. CDR3 loop: CSVGGHGNGNTIYF. CDR3 bases: TGCAGCGTTGGAGGCCACGGAAATGGAAACACCATATATTTT.

This rearrangement joins TRBV7-6 to TRBJ1-5; TRBD1 might be the D (6 bases). The CDR3 contains 17 residues. V gave up 7 bases and J gave up 0 bases, with 19 bases separating them. Germline values: CDR1 SGHVS, CDR2 FNYEAQ. In nucleotides, the CDR3 is TGTGCCAGCACCAAAGGGGGAGGTTATAATAGCAATCAGCCCCAGCATTTT. Translating gives CASTKGGGYNSNQPQHF.

The chain joins TRBV5-1 to TRBJ1-2, with TRBD1 matching 11 bases. The junction had 6 bases not matched to a gene; V was cut back by 4 bases and J by 4 bases. This CDR3 comprises 15 residues. CDR1 and CDR2 (germline): SGHRS, YFSETQ. The CDR3 DNA is TGCGCCAGCAGCACCCAGGGACAGGGGGTCTATGGCTACACCTTC. Its protein is CASSTQGQGVYGYTF.

This clone has only one observation. This chain joins TRBV9 and TRBJ1-3; 7 bases align to TRBD1. J gave up 0 bases and V 1 base, and 1 base lay outside the gene matches. CDR3 length: 15 residues. Germline V gene lookup returns CDR1 SGDLS and CDR2 YYNGEE. The CDR3 sequence: CASSVRDSSGNTIYF. Here the CDR3 DNA reads TGTGCCAGCAGCGTACGGGACAGCTCTGGAAACACCATATATTTT. Drawing the rest from reference TRBV9 and TRBJ1-3, the complete variable domain is DSGVTQTPKHLITATGQRVTLRCSPRSGDLSVYWYQQSLDQGLQFLIQYYNGEERAKGNILERFSAQQFPDLHSELNLSSLELGDSALYFCASSVRDSSGNTIYFGEGSWLTVV.

The genes are TRBV19 and TRBJ2-3; weak D call: TRBD2 (5 bases). V was trimmed by 7 bases and J by 1 base, leaving 15 bases between them. This CDR3 contains 15 residues. The germline V gene has CDR1 LNHDA and CDR2 SQIVND (reference sequence). The CDR3 region is CASKWGDTGTDTQYF. In nucleotides, the CDR3 is TGTGCCAGTAAATGGGGAGATACAGGCACAGATACGCAGTATTTT.

The chain employs TRBV9 and TRBJ2-5; 7 nucleotides line up with TRBD1. Per the germline V gene, CDR1 is SGDLS and CDR2 is YYNGEE. This CDR3 has 16 amino acids. With V trimmed by 4 bases and J by 1 base, 10 bases remained unmatched. Here the CDR3 DNA reads TGTGCCAGCAGCCCAACCCGGGGACAGTTCCAAGAGACCCAGTACTTC. Protein sequence: CASSPTRGQFQETQYF. Based on the CDR3 plus reference TRBV9 and TRBJ2-5, the full variable domain is DSGVTQTPKHLITATGQRVTLRCSPRSGDLSVYWYQQSLDQGLQFLIQYYNGEERAKGNILERFSAQQFPDLHSELNLSSLELGDSALYFCASSPTRGQFQETQYFGPGTRLLVL.

This chain uses TRBV5-1 with TRBJ2-7; 7 bases fit TRBD1. The germline V gene encodes CDR1 SGHRS and CDR2 YFSETQ. The V and J ends lost 6 bases and 0 bases, in that order; junction bases with no gene match: 9. This CDR3 contains 15 residues. The CDR3 sequence is CASKRQGDLSYEQYF. The CDR3 DNA follows: TGCGCCAGCAAAAGACAGGGCGATCTCTCCTACGAGCAGTACTTC. Combining the CDR3 with reference TRBV5-1 and TRBJ2-7 gives the whole variable domain KAGVTQTPRYLIKTRGQQVTLSCSPISGHRSVSWYQQTPGQGLQFLFEYFSETQRNKGNFPGRFSGRQFSNSRSEMNVSTLELGDSALYLCASKRQGDLSYEQYFGPGTRLTVT.

V and J are TRBV11-3 and TRBJ2-1; 8 nucleotides line up with TRBD2. Germline assignment: CDR1 SGHNT and CDR2 YENEEA. V was pared by 0 bases and J by 6 bases, with 10 bases of the junction left unmatched. The CDR3 spans 17 residues. For the CDR3, the DNA is TGTGCCAGCAGCTTAGAGGGGCGCGGCGGGGGGTTCAATGAGCAGTTCTTC. Its protein is CASSLEGRGGGFNEQFF.

V is TRBV5-1 and J is TRBJ2-1; D tentatively fits TRBD1 or TRBD2 (6 bases each). The CDR3 length is 17 residues. From germline, CDR1 is SGHRS and CDR2 YFSETQ. Trimming took off 1 base at V and 7 bases at J, with 21 bases between the two ends. The CDR3 DNA is TGCGCCAGCAGCTTGCTGCGCGTGGGGGCCCGGGGGAATGAGCAGTTCTTC. It yields the protein CASSLLRVGARGNEQFF.

This chain joins TRBV6-6 and TRBJ1-2; the match to TRBD1 covers 7 bases. The V gene's germline CDR1 is MNHNY and CDR2 SVGAGI (reference sequence). With V trimmed by 0 bases and J by 6 bases, 4 bases remained unmatched. CDR3 length: 14 amino acids. The CDR3 coding sequence is TGTGCCAGCAGTTACTCTGGGCAGGGGGATGGCTACACCTTC. Translating it yields CASSYSGQGDGYTF.

The rearrangement uses TRBV14 and TRBJ2-1; TRBD2 might be the D (5 bases). Trimming pared 0 bases from V and 9 bases from J, leaving 12 bases between. The CDR3 extends over 14 amino acids. Germline V gene data show CDR1 as SGHDN and CDR2 as FVKESK. The DNA of the CDR3 is TGTGCCAGCAGCCAAGATCTAGGACTCACTGAGCAGTTCTTC. It yields the protein CASSQDLGLTEQFF. Full variable domain (outside the CDR3, taken from reference TRBV14 and TRBJ2-1): EAGVTQFPSHSVIEKGQTVTLRCDPISGHDNLYWYRRVMGKEIKFLLHFVKESKQDESGMPNNRFLAERTGGTYSTLKVQPAELEDSGVYFCASSQDLGLTEQFFGPGTRLTVL.

The J gene is TRBJ2-1, the V gene TRBV7-2; maybe TRBD2 (5 bases). The CDR3 consists of 13 residues. In germline, CDR1 is SGHTA, CDR2 FQGNSA. Trimming took 7 bases from V and 5 from J, leaving 12 bases between them. This CDR3 reads CASTPTRDNEQFF. In DNA form, the CDR3 reads TGTGCCAGCACCCCTACGCGGGACAATGAGCAGTTCTTC.

This chain joins TRBV10-3 and TRBJ2-7; TRBD1 is a possible D gene (5 bases). This CDR3 comprises 11 residues. CDR1 and CDR2 (germline): ENHRY, SYGVKD. Trimming took 8 bases from V and 5 from J, leaving 10 bases between them. The CDR3 bases are TGTGCCATCTCAGGGTTGAACGAGCAGTACTTC. This translates into CAISGLNEQYF.

J is TRBJ2-2 and V is TRBV7-7; D is unclear. V dropped 6 bases and J dropped 0 bases, with 2 bases sitting between them. In germline, CDR1 is SSHAT, CDR2 FNYEAQ (reference sequence). This CDR3 is 12 amino acids long. The CDR3: CASRPNTGELFF. CDR3 nucleotides: TGTGCCAGCAGACCGAACACCGGGGAGCTGTTTTTT.

In this sample, this clone turned up a few times. This sequence joins TRBV11-2 and TRBJ1-4, with D perhaps matching TRBD1 (5 bases). The CDR3 contains 13 residues. The V and J ends lost 5 bases and 10 bases respectively, with 14 bases between them. The germline V gene encodes CDR1 SGHAT and CDR2 FQNNGV. The CDR3 protein is CASSPGTGLKLFF. CDR3 in DNA: TGTGCCAGCAGCCCGGGTACAGGATTAAAACTGTTTTTT.

The rearrangement links TRBV11-2 to TRBJ2-7; D is unresolved. V was cut by 1 base and J by 2 bases, with 9 bases left in between. Germline V gives CDR1 SGHAT, CDR2 FQNNGV. The CDR3 covers 14 residues. CDR3 sequence reads: CASSLVSGPYEQYF. In DNA form, the CDR3 reads TGTGCCAGCAGCTTAGTTTCAGGTCCCTACGAGCAGTACTTC.